This TCR beta chain was captured by sequencing in a study of long-term antiretroviral therapy in people with HIV. At survey level, the immunoSEQ assay was run in its v3.0 version. The assay was immunoSEQ multiplex PCR, and TCRdb's table has in-frame clones only and misses some. The data hold 18,000 or so clones, with 80% to 90% observed a single time. Trimming shortened V by 1 base and J by 14 bases, and 6 bases separated the two germline ends. CDR1 is SGHTA and CDR2 is FQGNSA in the germline V gene. The CDR3 covers 11 residues. This clonotype originated in a man aged 50 to 60 with HIV. This rearrangement joins TRBV7-2 to TRBJ1-6, with unresolved D. Sequenced here: unsorted PBMCs, sampled 4.2 years after starting antiretroviral therapy. CDR3 DNA sequence: TGTGCCAGCAGCTTAGGGGGTACCCTCCACTTT. Translated: CASSLGGTLHF. Looking up the rest from reference TRBV7-2 and TRBJ1-6 gives the full variable domain: GAGVSQSPSNKVTEKGKDVELRCDPISGHTALYWYRQSLGQGLEFLIYFQGNSAPDKSGLPSDRFSAERTGGSVSTLTIQRTQQEDSAVYLCASSLGGTLHFGNGTRLTVT.